This TCR beta chain was profiled in a study of blood T cell repertoires in COVID-19. The repertoire was sequenced with immunoSEQ multiplex PCR; TCRdb's copy has only in-frame clones and lacks some. The sample contains 300,000 to 400,000 clones, about 86% of which appear only once. This CDR3 has 16 amino acids. CDR1 MNHEY and CDR2 SMNVEV come from the germline V gene (reference sequence). V gave up 4 bases and J gave up 8 bases; unmatched junction bases: 12. V gene TRBV27 combines with J gene TRBJ2-2; the match to TRBD1 covers 8 bases. Input material: peripheral blood. The TCR originated in a man aged 30-40 years with active or convalescent COVID-19. CDR3 bases: TGTGCCAGCAGTTACATCAGGGGGCTGTTAGGAGGGGAGCTGTTTTTT. Protein sequence: CASSYIRGLLGGELFF.